This T cell receptor beta chain was observed in a study of post-analysis software for immune sequencing data. Overall study findings and caveats: The study found significantly lower normalized Chao1 diversity in multiple sclerosis patients than in controls. Roughly 5 TRBV segments occurring more often in patients than controls included TRBV5-6, TRBV5-1 and TRBV20-1.

Prepared libraries of TCR beta cDNA carried unique molecular identifiers. TCRdb fed the PCR reads into MiXCR, producing one record per CDR3 protein. Here the sample spans 650,000 to 850,000 distinct CDR3 sequences, 53% being singletons. CDR1 is MNHEY and CDR2 is SVGEGT in the germline V gene. This CDR3 is built from 13 residues. With 5 bases clipped from V and 6 bases from J, the junction kept 6 bases outside the gene matches. Notes on this clonotype: The antigen remains unidentified.

The material sequenced was blood. J is TRBJ1-1 and V is TRBV6-2 or TRBV6-3, with 7 bases identical to TRBD1. The TCR originated in a girl aged 5 to 17 with multiple sclerosis. The DNA of the CDR3 is TGTGCCAGCAGTCGAACAGGGGTCCCTGAAGCTTTCTTT. It translates to CASSRTGVPEAFF.